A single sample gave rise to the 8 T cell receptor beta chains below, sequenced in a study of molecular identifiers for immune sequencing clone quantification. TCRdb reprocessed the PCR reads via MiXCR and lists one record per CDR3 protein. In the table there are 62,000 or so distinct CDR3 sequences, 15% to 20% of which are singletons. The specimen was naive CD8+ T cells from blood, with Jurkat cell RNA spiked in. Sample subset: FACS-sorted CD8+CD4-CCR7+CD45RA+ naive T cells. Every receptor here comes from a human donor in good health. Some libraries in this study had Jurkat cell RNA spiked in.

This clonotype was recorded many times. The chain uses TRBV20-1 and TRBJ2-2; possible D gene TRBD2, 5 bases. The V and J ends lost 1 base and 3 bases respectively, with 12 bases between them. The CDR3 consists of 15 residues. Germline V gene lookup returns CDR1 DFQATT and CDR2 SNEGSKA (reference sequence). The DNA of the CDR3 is TGCAGTGCTAGAGGGGCTAGCCATGACACCGGGGAGCTGTTTTTT. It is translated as CSARGASHDTGELFF.

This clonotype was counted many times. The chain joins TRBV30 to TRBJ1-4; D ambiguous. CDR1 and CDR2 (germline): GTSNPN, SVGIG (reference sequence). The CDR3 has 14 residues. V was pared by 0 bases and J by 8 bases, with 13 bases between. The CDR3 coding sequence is TGTGCCTGGAGTGTACGTCAGCGCGGGGAAAAACTGTTTTTT. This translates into CAWSVRQRGEKLFF.

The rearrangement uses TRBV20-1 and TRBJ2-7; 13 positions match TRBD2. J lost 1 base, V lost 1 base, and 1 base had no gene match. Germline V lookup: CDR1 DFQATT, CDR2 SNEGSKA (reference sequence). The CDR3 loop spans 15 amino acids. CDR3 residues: CSARGLAGGSYEQYF. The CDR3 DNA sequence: TGCAGTGCTAGAGGACTAGCGGGAGGTTCCTACGAGCAGTACTTC.

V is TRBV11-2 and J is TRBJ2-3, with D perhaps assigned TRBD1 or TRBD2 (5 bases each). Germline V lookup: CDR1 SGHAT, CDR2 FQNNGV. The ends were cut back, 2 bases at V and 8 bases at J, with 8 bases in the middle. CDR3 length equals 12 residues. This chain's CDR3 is CASSLTGGTQYF. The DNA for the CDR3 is TGTGCCAGCAGCTTAACTGGGGGTACGCAGTATTTT.

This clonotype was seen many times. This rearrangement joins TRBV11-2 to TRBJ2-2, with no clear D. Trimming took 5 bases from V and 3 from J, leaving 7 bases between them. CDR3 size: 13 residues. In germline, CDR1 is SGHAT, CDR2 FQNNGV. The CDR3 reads CASSPRDTGELFF. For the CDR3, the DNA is TGTGCCAGCAGCCCGAGAGACACCGGGGAGCTGTTTTTT.

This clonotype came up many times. This CDR3 is CASSIAGGPITQYF. CDR3 coding DNA: TGTGCCAGTAGTATAGCGGGAGGGCCAATTACGCAGTATTTT. The chain links TRBV19 to TRBJ2-3; TRBD2 agrees at 8 bases. The V gene end was trimmed by 1 base and the J gene end by 8 bases; junction bases not matched to a gene: 5. Per germline, CDR1 LNHDA and CDR2 SQIVND (reference sequence). The CDR3 contains 14 residues.

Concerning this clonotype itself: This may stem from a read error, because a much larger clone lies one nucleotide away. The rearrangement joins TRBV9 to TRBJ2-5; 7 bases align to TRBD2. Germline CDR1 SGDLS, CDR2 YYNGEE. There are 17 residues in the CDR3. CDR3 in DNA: TGTGTCAGCAGCGTAGATTACGAGGGAGGGCTCCGGGAGACCCAGTACTTC. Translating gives CVSSVDYEGGLRETQYF.

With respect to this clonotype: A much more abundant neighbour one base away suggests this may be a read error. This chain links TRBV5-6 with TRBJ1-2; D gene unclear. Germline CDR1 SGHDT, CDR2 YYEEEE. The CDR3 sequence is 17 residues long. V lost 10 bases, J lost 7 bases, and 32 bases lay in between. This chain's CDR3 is CAGTAPLESGRVAGYTF. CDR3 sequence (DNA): TGTGCCGGCACGGCCCCCCTTGAAAGCGGCCGGGTTGCTGGCTACACCTTC.